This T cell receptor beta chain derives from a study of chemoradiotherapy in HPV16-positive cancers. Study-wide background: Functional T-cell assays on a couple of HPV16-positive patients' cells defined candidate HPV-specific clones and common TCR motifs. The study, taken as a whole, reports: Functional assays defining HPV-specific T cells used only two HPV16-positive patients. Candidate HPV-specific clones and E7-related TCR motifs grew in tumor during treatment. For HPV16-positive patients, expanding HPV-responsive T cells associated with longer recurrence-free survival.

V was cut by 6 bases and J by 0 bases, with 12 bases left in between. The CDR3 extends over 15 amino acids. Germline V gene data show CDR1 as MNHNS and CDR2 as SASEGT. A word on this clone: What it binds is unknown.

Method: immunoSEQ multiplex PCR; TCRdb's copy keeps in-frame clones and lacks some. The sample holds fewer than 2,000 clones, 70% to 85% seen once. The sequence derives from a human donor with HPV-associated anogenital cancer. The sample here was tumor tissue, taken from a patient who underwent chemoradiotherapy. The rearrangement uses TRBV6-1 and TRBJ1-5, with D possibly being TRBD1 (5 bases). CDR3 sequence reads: CASRPWGYSNQPQHF. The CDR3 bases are TGTGCCAGCAGACCTTGGGGGTATAGCAATCAGCCCCAGCATTTT.